This TCR beta chain was sequenced for a study of cytomegalovirus exposure and HLA in healthy donors. Study-wide points: The authors later linked a missense DCLRE1C variant to TCR beta V- and J-gene trimming.

CDR1 and CDR2 from the germline V gene are SGHDN and FVKESK. This CDR3 region has 14 residues. The junction had 7 bases not matched to a gene; V was cut back by 7 bases and J by 1 base. Researchers ran the PCR with 60 Vbeta and 13 Jbeta primers. Clones were read by immunoSEQ multiplex PCR, and TCRdb kept only the in-frame ones, dropping some. The table has approximately 300,000 clones, roughly 86% seen once. Comment on this clone: Its antigen is unidentified.

This TCR came from a woman in her thirties or forties in good health and CMV-seropositive. The chain combines TRBV14 with TRBJ2-7; 7 nucleotides agree with TRBD1. The sequenced sample consisted of PBMCs. DNA of the CDR3: TGTGCCAGCAAGCACAGGGGCTTTTCCTACGAGCAGTACTTC. Translation gives CASKHRGFSYEQYF.